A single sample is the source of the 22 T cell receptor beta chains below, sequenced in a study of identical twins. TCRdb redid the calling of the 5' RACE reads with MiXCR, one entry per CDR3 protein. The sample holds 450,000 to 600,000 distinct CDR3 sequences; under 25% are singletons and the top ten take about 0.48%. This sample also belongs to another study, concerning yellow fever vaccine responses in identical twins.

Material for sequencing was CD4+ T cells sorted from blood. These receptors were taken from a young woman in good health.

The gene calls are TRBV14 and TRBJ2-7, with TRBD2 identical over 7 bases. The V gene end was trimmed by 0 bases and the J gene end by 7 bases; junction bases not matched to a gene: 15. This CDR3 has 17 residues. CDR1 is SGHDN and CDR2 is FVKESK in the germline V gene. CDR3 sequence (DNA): TGTGCCAGCAGCCAAGATCTAGGGGTTCCAGCGGGGCGGGAGCAGTACTTC. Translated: CASSQDLGVPAGREQYF.

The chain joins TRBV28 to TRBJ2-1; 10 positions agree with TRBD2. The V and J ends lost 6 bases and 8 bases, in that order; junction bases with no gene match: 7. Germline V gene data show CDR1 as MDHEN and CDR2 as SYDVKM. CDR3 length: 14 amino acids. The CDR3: CASSTGTSVDEQFF. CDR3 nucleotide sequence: TGTGCCAGCAGCACCGGGACTAGCGTGGATGAGCAGTTCTTC.

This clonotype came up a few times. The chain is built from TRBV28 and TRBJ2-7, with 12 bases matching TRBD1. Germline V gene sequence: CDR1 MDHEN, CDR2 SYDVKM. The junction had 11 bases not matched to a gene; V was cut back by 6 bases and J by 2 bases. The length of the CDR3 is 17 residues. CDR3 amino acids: CASSANPGQGAPYEQYV. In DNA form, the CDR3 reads TGTGCCAGCAGCGCCAACCCGGGACAGGGGGCCCCCTACGAGCAGTACGTC.

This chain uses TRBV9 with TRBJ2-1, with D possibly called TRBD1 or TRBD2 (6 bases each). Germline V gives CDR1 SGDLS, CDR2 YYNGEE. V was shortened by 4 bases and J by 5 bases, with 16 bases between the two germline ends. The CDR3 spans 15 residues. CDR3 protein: CASSQGGTPNNEQFF. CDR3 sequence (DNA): TGTGCCAGCAGCCAAGGGGGGACTCCAAACAATGAGCAGTTCTTC.

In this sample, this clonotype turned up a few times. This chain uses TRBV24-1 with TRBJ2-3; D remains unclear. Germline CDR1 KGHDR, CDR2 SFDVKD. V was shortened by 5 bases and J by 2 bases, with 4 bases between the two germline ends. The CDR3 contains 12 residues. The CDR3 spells CATSADTDTQYF. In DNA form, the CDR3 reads TGTGCCACCAGTGCCGACACAGATACGCAGTATTTT.

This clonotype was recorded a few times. CDR3 loop: CASSYHVRQSYEQYF. The DNA for the CDR3 is TGTGCCAGCAGTTACCATGTCAGGCAGTCCTACGAGCAGTACTTC. The chain couples TRBV6-2 or TRBV6-3 to TRBJ2-7; D remains ambiguous. The CDR3 covers 15 residues. V gave up 2 bases and J gave up 1 base, with 12 bases separating them. Per the germline V gene, CDR1 is MNHEY and CDR2 is SVGEGT.

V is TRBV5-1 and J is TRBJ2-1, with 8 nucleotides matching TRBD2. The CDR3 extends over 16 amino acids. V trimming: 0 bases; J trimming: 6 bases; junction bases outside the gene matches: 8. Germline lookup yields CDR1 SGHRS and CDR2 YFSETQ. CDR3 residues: CASSLGAGTRRNEQFF. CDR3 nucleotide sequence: TGCGCCAGCAGCTTGGGGGCCGGGACTAGGCGCAATGAGCAGTTCTTC. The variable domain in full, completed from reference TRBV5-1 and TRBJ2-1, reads KAGVTQTPRYLIKTRGQQVTLSCSPISGHRSVSWYQQTPGQGLQFLFEYFSETQRNKGNFPGRFSGRQFSNSRSEMNVSTLELGDSALYLCASSLGAGTRRNEQFFGPGTRLTVL.

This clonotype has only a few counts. This chain's CDR3 is CASSSGLIINYGYTF. Here the CDR3 DNA reads TGTGCCAGCAGCTCTGGACTAATAATTAACTATGGCTACACCTTC. The V gene is TRBV7-9, the J gene TRBJ1-2; D gene uncertain. V lost 4 bases and J lost 1, with 13 bases in between. The CDR3 is 15 amino acids. CDR1 and CDR2 (germline): SEHNR, FQNEAQ (reference sequence).

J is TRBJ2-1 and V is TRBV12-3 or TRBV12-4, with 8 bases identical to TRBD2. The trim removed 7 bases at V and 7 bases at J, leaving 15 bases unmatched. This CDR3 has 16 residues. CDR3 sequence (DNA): TGTGCCAGCAAAGGGTTCGGCGGGAGGTTTTCAAATGAGCAGTTCTTC. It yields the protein CASKGFGGRFSNEQFF.

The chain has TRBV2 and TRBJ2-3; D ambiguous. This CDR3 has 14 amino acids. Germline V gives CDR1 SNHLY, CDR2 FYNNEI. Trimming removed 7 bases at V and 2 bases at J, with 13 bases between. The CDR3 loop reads CASIVPSPTDTQYF. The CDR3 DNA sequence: TGTGCCAGCATCGTCCCGTCACCCACAGATACGCAGTATTTT.

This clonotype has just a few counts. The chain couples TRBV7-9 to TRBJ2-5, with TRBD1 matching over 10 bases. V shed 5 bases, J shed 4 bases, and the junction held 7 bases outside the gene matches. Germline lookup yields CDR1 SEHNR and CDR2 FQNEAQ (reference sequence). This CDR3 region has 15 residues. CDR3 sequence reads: CASSPRTGGGETQYF. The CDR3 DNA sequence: TGTGCCAGCAGCCCTCGGACAGGGGGGGGAGAGACCCAGTACTTC.

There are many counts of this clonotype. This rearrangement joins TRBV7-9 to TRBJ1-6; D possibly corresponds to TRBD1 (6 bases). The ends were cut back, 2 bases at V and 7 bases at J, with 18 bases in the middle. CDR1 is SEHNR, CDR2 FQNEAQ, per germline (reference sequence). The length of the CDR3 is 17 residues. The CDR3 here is CASSLIEIRQGNSPLHF. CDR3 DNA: TGTGCCAGCAGCTTAATCGAAATACGCCAGGGGAATTCACCCCTCCACTTT. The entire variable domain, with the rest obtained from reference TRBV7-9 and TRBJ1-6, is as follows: DTGVSQNPRHKITKRGQNVTFRCDPISEHNRLYWYRQTLGQGPEFLTYFQNEAQLEKSRLLSDRFSAERPKGSFSTLEIQRTEQGDSAMYLCASSLIEIRQGNSPLHFGNGTRLTVT.

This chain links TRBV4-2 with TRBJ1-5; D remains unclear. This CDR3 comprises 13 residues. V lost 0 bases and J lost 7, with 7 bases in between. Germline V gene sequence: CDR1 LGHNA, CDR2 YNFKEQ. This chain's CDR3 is CASSQDSEQPQHF. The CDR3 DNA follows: TGTGCCAGCAGCCAAGATAGCGAGCAGCCCCAGCATTTT.

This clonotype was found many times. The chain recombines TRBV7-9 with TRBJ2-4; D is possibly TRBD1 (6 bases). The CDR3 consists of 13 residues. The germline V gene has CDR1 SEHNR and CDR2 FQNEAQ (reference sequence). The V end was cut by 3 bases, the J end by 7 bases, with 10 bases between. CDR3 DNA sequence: TGTGCCAGCAGCTTTGTGGGGGCCAACATTCAGTACTTC. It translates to CASSFVGANIQYF.

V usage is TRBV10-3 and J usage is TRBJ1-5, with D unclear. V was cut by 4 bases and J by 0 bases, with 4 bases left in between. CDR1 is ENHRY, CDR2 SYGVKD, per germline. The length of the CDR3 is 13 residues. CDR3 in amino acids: CAISAVSNQPQHF. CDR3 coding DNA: TGTGCCATCAGTGCAGTTAGCAATCAGCCCCAGCATTTT.

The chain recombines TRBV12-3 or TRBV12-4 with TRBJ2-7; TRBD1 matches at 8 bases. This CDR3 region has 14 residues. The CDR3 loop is CVSSRAGQGYEQYV. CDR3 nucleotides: TGTGTCAGCAGCCGCGCAGGACAGGGTTACGAGCAGTACGTC.

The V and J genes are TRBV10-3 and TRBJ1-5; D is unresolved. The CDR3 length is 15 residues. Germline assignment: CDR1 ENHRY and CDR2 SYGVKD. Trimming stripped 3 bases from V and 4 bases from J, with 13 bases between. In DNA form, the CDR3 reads TGTGCCATCAGTGACCTCGGACTGTCAAATCAGCCCCAGCATTTT. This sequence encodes CAISDLGLSNQPQHF.

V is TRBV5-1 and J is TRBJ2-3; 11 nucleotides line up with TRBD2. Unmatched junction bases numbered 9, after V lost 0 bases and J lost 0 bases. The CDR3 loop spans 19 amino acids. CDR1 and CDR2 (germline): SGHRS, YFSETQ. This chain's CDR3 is CASSLVGTSGRGSTDTQYF. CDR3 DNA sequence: TGCGCCAGCAGCTTGGTCGGAACTAGCGGGAGAGGAAGCACAGATACGCAGTATTTT.

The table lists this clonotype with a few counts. CDR3 nucleotide sequence: TGTGCCATCAGTGAGCTAAACGAGCGCAATCAGCCCCAGCATTTT. Translated: CAISELNERNQPQHF. The V gene is TRBV10-3, the J gene TRBJ1-5, with no clear D. Trimming pared 2 bases from V and 2 bases from J, leaving 10 bases between. The germline CDR1 and CDR2 sequences are ENHRY and SYGVKD. The CDR3 is made up of 15 amino acids.

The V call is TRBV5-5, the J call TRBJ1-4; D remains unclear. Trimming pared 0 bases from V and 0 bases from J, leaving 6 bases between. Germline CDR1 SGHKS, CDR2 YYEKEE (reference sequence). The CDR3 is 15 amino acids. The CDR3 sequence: CASSLVPATNEKLFF. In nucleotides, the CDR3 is TGTGCCAGCAGCTTGGTGCCAGCAACTAATGAAAAACTGTTTTTT.

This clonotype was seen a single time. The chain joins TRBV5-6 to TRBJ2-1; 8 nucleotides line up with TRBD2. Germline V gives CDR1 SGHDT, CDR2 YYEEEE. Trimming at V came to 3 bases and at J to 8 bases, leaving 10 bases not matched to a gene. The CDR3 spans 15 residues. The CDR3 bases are TGTGCCAGCAGCTCCCTCGGGGGGGCGGGAGATGAGCAGTTCTTC. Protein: CASSSLGGAGDEQFF.

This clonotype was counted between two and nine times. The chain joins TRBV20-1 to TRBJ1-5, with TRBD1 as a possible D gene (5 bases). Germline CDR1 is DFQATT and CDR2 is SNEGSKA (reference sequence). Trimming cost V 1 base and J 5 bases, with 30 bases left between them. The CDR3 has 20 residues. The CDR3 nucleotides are TGCAGTGCTAGAGGAGGAGGCGAGTGGGGGATATCGAGTCGGCATCAGCCCCAGCATTTT. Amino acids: CSARGGGEWGISSRHQPQHF.